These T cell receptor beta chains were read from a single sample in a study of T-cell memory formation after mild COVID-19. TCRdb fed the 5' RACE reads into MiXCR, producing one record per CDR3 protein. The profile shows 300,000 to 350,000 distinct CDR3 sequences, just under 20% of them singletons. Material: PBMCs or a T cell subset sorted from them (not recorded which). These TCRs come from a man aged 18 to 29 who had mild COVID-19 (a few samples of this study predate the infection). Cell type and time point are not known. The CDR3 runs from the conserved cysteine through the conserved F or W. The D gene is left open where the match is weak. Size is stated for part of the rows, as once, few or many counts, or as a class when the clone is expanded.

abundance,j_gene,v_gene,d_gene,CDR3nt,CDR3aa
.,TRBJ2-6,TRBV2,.,TGTGCCAGCAGTGGGGTTGGGGTCGTAGGGGCCAACGTCCTGACTTTC,CASSGVGVVGANVLTF
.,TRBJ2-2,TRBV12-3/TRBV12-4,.,TGTGCCAGCAATAGTCACACCGGGGAGCTGTTTTTT,CASNSHTGELFF
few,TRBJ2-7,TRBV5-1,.,TGCGCCAGCAGCTTAGCCGCCGGCTCCTACGAGCAGTACTTC,CASSLAAGSYEQYF
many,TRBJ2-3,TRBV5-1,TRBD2,TGTGCCAGCAGTTTGGCGGGGGCAGATACGCAGTATTTT,CASSLAGADTQYF
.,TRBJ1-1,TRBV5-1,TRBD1,TGCGCCAGCAGCCAAGGGACAGAATACACTGAAGCTTTCTTT,CASSQGTEYTEAFF
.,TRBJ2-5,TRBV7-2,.,TGTGCCAGCAGCCCGGGGCCGGTGTCCCAGTACTTC,CASSPGPVSQYF
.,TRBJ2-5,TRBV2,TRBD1,TGTGCCAGCAGTGAAGCGGGACAGACCCAAGAGACCCAGTACTTC,CASSEAGQTQETQYF
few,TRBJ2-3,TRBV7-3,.,TGTGCCAGCAGCTTTAGGGAAGGAGATACGCAGTATTTT,CASSFREGDTQYF
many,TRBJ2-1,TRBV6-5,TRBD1,TGTGCCAGCAATGGACAGGGAGGCAATGAGCAGTTCTTC,CASNGQGGNEQFF
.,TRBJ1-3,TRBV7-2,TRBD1,TGTGCCAGCAGCCTGTGGGGACAGGGGAATACTGGAAACACCATATATTTT,CASSLWGQGNTGNTIYF
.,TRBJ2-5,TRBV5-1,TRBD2,TGCGCCAGCAGCCTTGGTACTAGCGGGGGCCAAGAGACCCAGTACTTC,CASSLGTSGGQETQYF
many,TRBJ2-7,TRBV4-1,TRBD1,TGCGCCAGCAGCCTCTTGGGACAGGGGAACGAGCAGTACTTC,CASSLLGQGNEQYF
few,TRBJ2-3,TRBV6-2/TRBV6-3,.,TGTGCCAGCACCCAAGCCCGGGATACGCAGTATTTT,CASTQARDTQYF
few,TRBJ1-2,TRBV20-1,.,TGCAGTGCTCACGAGGGGGTCAGCTATGGCTACACCTTC,CSAHEGVSYGYTF
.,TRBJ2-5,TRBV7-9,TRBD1,TGTGCCAGCCCCTTTCATGGGCCAGGGGGCGAAGAGACCCAGTACTTC,CASPFHGPGGEETQYF
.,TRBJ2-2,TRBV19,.,TGTGCCAGTAGCGCTCAAAACACCGGGGAGCTGTTTTTT,CASSAQNTGELFF
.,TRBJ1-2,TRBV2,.,TGTGCCAGCAGTGAAAGAGGGCAGGGTAACTATGGCTACACCTTC,CASSERGQGNYGYTF
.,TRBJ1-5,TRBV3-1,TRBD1,TGTGCCAGCAGCCAGTCGACAGGGTGGTGGCCCCAGCATTTT,CASSQSTGWWPQHF
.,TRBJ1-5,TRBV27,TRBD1,TGTGCCAGCGGGAAAGGACAGGGAACCCAGCCCCAGCATTTT,CASGKGQGTQPQHF
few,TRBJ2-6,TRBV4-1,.,TGCGCCAGCAGCGACCGACACGCTGGGGCCAACGTCCTGACTTTC,CASSDRHAGANVLTF
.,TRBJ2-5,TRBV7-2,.,TGTGCCAGCAGCTTAGCGCAGAAAGAGACCCAGTACTTC,CASSLAQKETQYF
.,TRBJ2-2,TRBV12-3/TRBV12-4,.,TGTGCCAGCTCTCCCCGGGGGCAGGCGAACACCGGGGAGCTGTTTTTT,CASSPRGQANTGELFF
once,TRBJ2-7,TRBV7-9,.,TGTGCCAGCACCAAAGGAGGGGCCCCCTACGAGCAGTACTTC,CASTKGGAPYEQYF
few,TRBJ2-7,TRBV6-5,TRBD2,TGTGCCAGCAGTCCGGGCGGGGGGGCTTACGAGCAGTACTTC,CASSPGGGAYEQYF
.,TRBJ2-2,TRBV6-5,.,TGTGCCAGCACCTCGGAGAACACCGGGGAGCTGTTTTTT,CASTSENTGELFF
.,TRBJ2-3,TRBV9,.,TGTGCCAGCAGCGAGGGATCGGTCCGGGGAGATACGCAGTATTTT,CASSEGSVRGDTQYF
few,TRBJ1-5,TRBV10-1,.,TGCGCCAGCAGCCCAGGTAATCATCAGCCCCAGCATTTT,CASSPGNHQPQHF
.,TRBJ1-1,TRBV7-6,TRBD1,TGTGCCAGCAGCTCGACAGGGGCGAATGAAGCTTTCTTT,CASSSTGANEAFF
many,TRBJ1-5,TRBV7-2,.,TGTGCCAGCAGCCTCCGACAGGCGACGAATCAGCCCCAGCATTTT,CASSLRQATNQPQHF
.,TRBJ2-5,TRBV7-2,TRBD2,TGTGCCAGCAGGGCGGGGGGAGAGACCCAGTACTTC,CASRAGGETQYF
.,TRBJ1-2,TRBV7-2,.,TGTGCCAGCAGCTTATTGGTGGGGACGCCGGGGGGCTACACCTTC,CASSLLVGTPGGYTF
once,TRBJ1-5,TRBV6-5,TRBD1,TGTGCCAGCAGTTTCAGGGGGGATCAGCCCCAGCATTTT,CASSFRGDQPQHF
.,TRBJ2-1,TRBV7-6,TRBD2,TGTGCCAGCAGGACCGGGACTAGCGGGGGGGCTGAGCAGTTCTTC,CASRTGTSGGAEQFF
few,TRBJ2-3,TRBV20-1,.,TGCAGTGCTAGCCCCATTGGCGACACCACAGATACGCAGTATTTT,CSASPIGDTTDTQYF
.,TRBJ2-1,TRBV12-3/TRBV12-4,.,TGTGCCAGCAGTATGGGACAATACAATGAGCAGTTCTTC,CASSMGQYNEQFF
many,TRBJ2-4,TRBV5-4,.,.,CASSFGPGENIQYF
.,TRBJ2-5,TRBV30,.,TGTGCCTGGCGTGGGGCAGCCCAAGAGACCCAGTACTTC,CAWRGAAQETQYF
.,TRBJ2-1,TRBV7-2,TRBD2,TGTGCCAGCAGCAGGACTAGTGGGGGGGTAAGTGAGCAGTTCTTC,CASSRTSGGVSEQFF
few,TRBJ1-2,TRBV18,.,TGTGCCAGCTCACCACAGGGGTTGCGGTCGTATGGCTACACCTTC,CASSPQGLRSYGYTF
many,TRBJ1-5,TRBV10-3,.,TGTGCCATCAGTGAGCCGGGGGCGGACAATCAGCCCCAGCATTTT,CAISEPGADNQPQHF
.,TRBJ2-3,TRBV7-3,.,TGTGCCAGCAGCCCACTCGGTGGGGGGGCCCCAGATACGCAGTATTTT,CASSPLGGGAPDTQYF
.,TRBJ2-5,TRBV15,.,TGTGCCACCAGCAGAGCTAGGCGCGAGACCCAGTACTTC,CATSRARRETQYF
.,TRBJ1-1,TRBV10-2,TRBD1,TGCGCCAGCAGCAGGGGGGGAGCGGGCACTGAAGCTTTCTTT,CASSRGGAGTEAFF
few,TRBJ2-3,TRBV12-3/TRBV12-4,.,TGTGCCAGCAGTTTCGGATGGGGGGGCCAGCTAAGAACGCAGTATTTT,CASSFGWGGQLRTQYF
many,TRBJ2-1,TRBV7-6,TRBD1,TGTGCCAGCAGCTTCTATGCCGGGACAGGGGCAGGGAATGAGCAGTTCTTC,CASSFYAGTGAGNEQFF
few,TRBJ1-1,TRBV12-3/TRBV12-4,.,TGTGCCAGCAGCCGTACCGAGGGCGGGACTGAAGCTTTCTTT,CASSRTEGGTEAFF
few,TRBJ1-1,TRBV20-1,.,TGCAGTGCTAGACCCCCCCGGACAGATTTGAACACTGAAGCTTTCTTT,CSARPPRTDLNTEAFF
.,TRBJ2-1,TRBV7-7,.,TGTGCTAGCAGCTATACTAGCAACAATGAGCAGTTCTTC,CASSYTSNNEQFF